This is a list of T cell receptor beta chains from one sample in a study of cytomegalovirus exposure and HLA in healthy donors. Method: immunoSEQ multiplex PCR; TCRdb's copy keeps in-frame clones and lacks some. The repertoire holds 150,000 to 250,000 clones, around 80% seen once, with around 1.3% in the top ten. The sequenced material came from PBMCs. The receptors here all came from a woman in her 30s in good health and CMV-seronegative. CDR3s include the opening cysteine and the closing phenylalanine or tryptophan. D genes are given only for firm matches. Clone size is given for some rows only: seen once, a few or many times, or a class if the clone is expanded.

size	J	V	D	DNA	CDR3
NA	TRBJ1-5	TRBV18	NA	TGTGCCAGCTCACCAGGCAGCAATCAGCCCCAGCATTTT	CASSPGSNQPQHF
once	TRBJ2-7	TRBV14	TRBD2	TGTGCCAGCAGCCAAGATCTAGCGGGAGACTACGAGCAGTACTTC	CASSQDLAGDYEQYF
NA	TRBJ2-2	TRBV18	NA	TGTGCCAGCTCACCGGGTCAGGCTAAGGCGAACACCGGGGAGCTGTTTTTT	CASSPGQAKANTGELFF
once	TRBJ2-7	TRBV25-1	TRBD1	TGTGCCAGCAGTGAAGAAACCGGGACAGGGTGGTACGAGCAGTACTTC	CASSEETGTGWYEQYF
NA	TRBJ2-2	TRBV30	TRBD1	TGTGCCTGGAGACACCCGATAGAGACAGGGATCGACACCGGGGAGCTGTTTTTT	CAWRHPIETGIDTGELFF
NA	TRBJ1-1	TRBV28	TRBD1	TGTGCCAGCCGACGACAGGGAGGTGACACTGAAGCTTTCTTT	CASRRQGGDTEAFF
NA	TRBJ2-4	TRBV15	NA	TGTGCCACCAGCAGAGATGGGGACTTAAACATTCAGTACTTC	CATSRDGDLNIQYF
few	TRBJ2-7	TRBV11-1	TRBD1	TGTGCCAGCAGCTTAGGGGGGACAGGTGAATACGAGCAGTACTTC	CASSLGGTGEYEQYF
NA	TRBJ1-6	TRBV4-2	TRBD1	TGTGCCAGCAGCCCACAGGGGGTAGATTCACCCCTCCACTTT	CASSPQGVDSPLHF
NA	TRBJ2-1	TRBV28	TRBD2	TGTGCCAGCAGTTTCAGTAGCGGGGGGGCCGATGAGCAGTTCTTC	CASSFSSGGADEQFF
once	TRBJ1-2	TRBV7-6	TRBD1	TGTGCCAGCAGCTTCCGGACAGGGCAAGGCTACACCTTC	CASSFRTGQGYTF
NA	TRBJ2-5	TRBV18	TRBD2	TGTGCCAGCTCACCACTTACGGGAGGGAGAACGGAGACCCAGTACTTC	CASSPLTGGRTETQYF
NA	TRBJ1-2	TRBV7-9	NA	TGTGCCAGCAGCTTAGCGGGCGACGGAATCTATGGCTACACCTTC	CASSLAGDGIYGYTF
NA	TRBJ2-5	TRBV30	TRBD2	TGTGCCTACACTAGCGGGGGGAGGGAGACCCAGTACTTC	CAYTSGGRETQYF
NA	TRBJ2-7	TRBV5-1	TRBD2	TGCGCCAGCAGCTCTAGCGGGAACACCTACGAGCAGTACTTC	CASSSSGNTYEQYF
NA	TRBJ2-2	TRBV14	NA	TGTGCCAGCAGCCAAGTGAGCACCGGGGAGCTGTTTTTT	CASSQVSTGELFF
NA	TRBJ2-6	TRBV1	NA	TGCACCAGCAGCCAAGATCGAAACAGGGGGATACCCTCTGGGGCCAACGTCCTGACTTTC	CTSSQDRNRGIPSGANVLTF
NA	TRBJ1-5	TRBV7-2	NA	TGTGCCAGCAGCGTCAGCGTCAATCAGCCCCAGCATTTT	CASSVSVNQPQHF
NA	TRBJ2-7	TRBV7-6	TRBD2	TGTGCCAGCAGCTTACCAGGAGGACTAGCGGGAGAGTACGAGCAGTACTTC	CASSLPGGLAGEYEQYF
NA	TRBJ2-5	TRBV6-1	NA	TGTGCCAGCAGTGAAGCAGGGGAAGGAGAGACCCAGTACTTC	CASSEAGEGETQYF
once	TRBJ2-3	TRBV6-4	NA	TGTGCCAGCAGTGACTCCCCAGGGGGCACAGATACGCAGTATTTT	CASSDSPGGTDTQYF
NA	TRBJ1-2	TRBV19	NA	TGTGCCAGTGCAGGGGTTCGATATGGCTACACCTTC	CASAGVRYGYTF
NA	TRBJ2-3	TRBV2	TRBD2	TGTGCCAGCAGCTGGCTAGCGGGGGGGCAAAACACAGATACGCAGTATTTT	CASSWLAGGQNTDTQYF
NA	TRBJ2-5	TRBV5-1	NA	TGCGCCAGCAGCTTGGCGACAGTCCAAGAGACCCAGTACTTC	CASSLATVQETQYF
NA	TRBJ2-5	TRBV29-1	NA	TGCAGCGTCGCAACACTACTCCAAGAGACCCAGTACTTC	CSVATLLQETQYF
NA	TRBJ1-5	TRBV5-1	TRBD1	TGCGCCAGCCCCCGGGACAGGGGGATTGAGCCCCAGCATTTT	CASPRDRGIEPQHF
once	TRBJ1-5	TRBV6-1	NA	TGTGCCAGCAGTTTCCAGCCCGGGGGCAATCAGCCCCAGCATTTT	CASSFQPGGNQPQHF
once	TRBJ2-7	TRBV9	NA	TGTGCCAGCAGCGTATACGGGGACAACTCCTACGAGCAGTACTTC	CASSVYGDNSYEQYF
NA	TRBJ1-2	TRBV7-2	TRBD1	TGTGCCAGCAGCTTACGATGGGGACAGAGCCACGGCTACACCTTC	CASSLRWGQSHGYTF
NA	TRBJ2-7	TRBV10-1	TRBD2	TGCGCCAGCAGTCCGAGGGCTAGCGGAACCAATCAGTACTTC	CASSPRASGTNQYF
few	TRBJ2-7	TRBV7-2	TRBD2	TGTGCCAGCAGCCAACTGGGACTAGAAGTCGACGAGCAGTACTTC	CASSQLGLEVDEQYF
NA	TRBJ2-5	TRBV28	TRBD1	TGTGCCAGCAGTGGACAGGGGGAGGCGGAGACCCAGTACTTC	CASSGQGEAETQYF
NA	TRBJ2-4	TRBV29-1	TRBD2	TGCAGCGTTGAAGAGCGAGGACTAGCGGGTGACATTCAGTACTTC	CSVEERGLAGDIQYF
few	TRBJ1-1	TRBV5-1	NA	TGCGCCAGCAACCCGGACCGCGGGTTGGTCACTGAAGCTTTCTTT	CASNPDRGLVTEAFF
NA	TRBJ1-2	TRBV6-1	TRBD1	TGTGCCAGCAGAGGGGCCGGGACAGCCTATGGCTACACCTTC	CASRGAGTAYGYTF
NA	TRBJ1-5	TRBV4-2	TRBD1	TGTGCCAGCAGCCAAGGCACAGGGGGTAGAAAGCTATATAGCAATCAGCCCCAGCATTTT	CASSQGTGGRKLYSNQPQHF
NA	TRBJ2-3	TRBV4-1	TRBD2	TGCGCCAGCAGCCAGCCGGGACTAGCGGGTGTAGATACGCAGTATTTT	CASSQPGLAGVDTQYF
NA	TRBJ2-3	TRBV5-1	TRBD2	TGCGCCAGCAGCTTGGTCGGCGGGAGGGCCTCAGATACGCAGTATTTT	CASSLVGGRASDTQYF
NA	TRBJ2-7	TRBV9	NA	TGTGCCAGCAGCCCCCAGGCAATCCGGGGAGAGCAGTACTTC	CASSPQAIRGEQYF
NA	TRBJ2-3	TRBV10-1	NA	TGCGCCAGCAGTGAGTCAGCTGCCTCGGGCACAGATACGCAGTATTTT	CASSESAASGTDTQYF
NA	TRBJ1-6	TRBV5-4	NA	TGTGCCAGCAGCTTGGATGGCAGGGGCGGCTATAATTCACCCCTCCACTTT	CASSLDGRGGYNSPLHF
NA	TRBJ1-2	TRBV28	TRBD1	TGTGCCAGCAGATTATGGGTACAGAGGGACAGCACCGTTCCTAACTATGGCTACACCTTC	CASRLWVQRDSTVPNYGYTF
NA	TRBJ1-2	TRBV6-4	NA	TGTGCCAGCAGTGACTCGACCGCAGGGCAGGGTGGCTACACCTTC	CASSDSTAGQGGYTF
once	TRBJ2-7	TRBV11-3	TRBD1	TGTGCCAGCAGCCCCCGGGACAGATCCTACGAGCAGTACTTC	CASSPRDRSYEQYF
NA	TRBJ1-1	TRBV27	TRBD1	TGTGCCAGCAGCTTCCGGCGAGGGGGCATGGAGTGGGCTTTCTTT	CASSFRRGGMEWAFF
once	TRBJ2-7	TRBV5-1	TRBD2	TGCGCCAGCAGCCCCAGGGGCCGGGAGGGATCCTACGAGCAGTACTTC	CASSPRGREGSYEQYF
NA	TRBJ1-6	TRBV9	NA	TGTGCCAGCAGCGTAAATTTTGGGAGGTCACCCCTCCACTTT	CASSVNFGRSPLHF
once	TRBJ1-6	TRBV6-1	NA	TGTGCCGTAAACAGGGACCTTAATTCACCCCTCCACTTT	CAVNRDLNSPLHF
NA	TRBJ2-1	TRBV11-2	NA	TGTGCCAGCAGCTTATTCCGGGGGTATGAGCAGTTCTTC	CASSLFRGYEQFF
NA	TRBJ1-2	TRBV6-5	TRBD1	TGTGCCACCCATATCATACCCAGGGGGGAAGGAGGCTACACCTTC	CATHIIPRGEGGYTF